The rows below give T cell receptor beta chains drawn from one sample of a study of T cell changes during pregnancy in multiple sclerosis. Data came from immunoSEQ multiplex PCR; TCRdb stores just in-frame clones and leaves some out. The profile shows 40,000 to 55,000 clones, approximately 90% of them singletons. Sequencing used CD8+ T cells from peripheral blood mononuclear cells, obtained in the second trimester of pregnancy. The source is a female donor with multiple sclerosis, enrolled in a pregnancy study. Each CDR3 is given with its conserved first and last residue. D genes are given only for firm matches. Expanded clones get a size class; other rows say once, few or many, or leave the size out.

v_gene: TRBV9
d_gene: .
abundance: .
j_gene: TRBJ2-2
CDR3nt: TGTGCCAGCAGCGTAGCCGGCGACAGGCCGAACACCGGGGAGCTGTTTTTT
CDR3aa: CASSVAGDRPNTGELFF

v_gene: TRBV29-1
d_gene: TRBD1
abundance: .
j_gene: TRBJ1-1
CDR3nt: TGCAGCGTAGGCCCACAGGGGGAAGCTTTCTTT
CDR3aa: CSVGPQGEAFF

v_gene: TRBV6-6
d_gene: .
abundance: .
j_gene: TRBJ2-5
CDR3nt: TGTGCCAGCAGTTACCCCAGAGAGACCCAGTACTTC
CDR3aa: CASSYPRETQYF

v_gene: TRBV9
d_gene: TRBD2
abundance: .
j_gene: TRBJ2-3
CDR3nt: TGTGCCAGCAGCGTAGTTCTAGCGGGGGGCCATTCAGATACGCAGTATTTT
CDR3aa: CASSVVLAGGHSDTQYF

v_gene: TRBV18
d_gene: TRBD2
abundance: .
j_gene: TRBJ2-1
CDR3nt: TGTGCCAGCTCACCCCTAGGGACTAGCAGTGGTAATGAGCAGTTCTTC
CDR3aa: CASSPLGTSSGNEQFF

v_gene: TRBV6-5
d_gene: .
abundance: .
j_gene: TRBJ1-6
CDR3nt: TGTGCCAGCAGTTACCTGACAGGTTCACCCCTCCACTTT
CDR3aa: CASSYLTGSPLHF

v_gene: TRBV9
d_gene: TRBD2
abundance: .
j_gene: TRBJ2-1
CDR3nt: TGTGCCAGCAGCAAAACTAGCGGGGGCTACAATGAGCAGTTCTTC
CDR3aa: CASSKTSGGYNEQFF

v_gene: TRBV9
d_gene: TRBD1
abundance: .
j_gene: TRBJ2-5
CDR3nt: TGTGCCAGCAGCCCGGGCAGGGGGCTGCAAGAGACCCAGTACTTC
CDR3aa: CASSPGRGLQETQYF

v_gene: TRBV11-2
d_gene: .
abundance: .
j_gene: TRBJ2-1
CDR3nt: TGTGCCAGCAGCGATCGGGACAATGAGCAGTTCTTC
CDR3aa: CASSDRDNEQFF

v_gene: TRBV7-2
d_gene: TRBD2
abundance: .
j_gene: TRBJ2-7
CDR3nt: TGTGCCAGCAGCTTAGTCGGGGGGGCTTCCTACGAGCAGTACTTC
CDR3aa: CASSLVGGASYEQYF

v_gene: TRBV19
d_gene: TRBD1
abundance: .
j_gene: TRBJ1-4
CDR3nt: TGTGCCAGTAGTATAGCCCACATCGACGGACAGGGTGGTGAAAAACTGTTTTTT
CDR3aa: CASSIAHIDGQGGEKLFF

v_gene: TRBV9
d_gene: .
abundance: .
j_gene: TRBJ2-5
CDR3nt: TGTGCCAGCAGCCTCACCGCGGGCCGGCAAGAGACCCAGTACTTC
CDR3aa: CASSLTAGRQETQYF

v_gene: TRBV2
d_gene: TRBD1
abundance: .
j_gene: TRBJ2-3
CDR3nt: TGTGCCAGCAGTGGTCACAGGGGGCTTCAAGATACGCAGTATTTT
CDR3aa: CASSGHRGLQDTQYF

v_gene: TRBV7-3
d_gene: .
abundance: .
j_gene: TRBJ1-2
CDR3nt: TGTGCCAGCAGCTTTGGGGGGAGCTACACCTTC
CDR3aa: CASSFGGSYTF

v_gene: TRBV5-6
d_gene: .
abundance: .
j_gene: TRBJ1-3
CDR3nt: TGTGCCAGCGAGGAAGGCGGAGGCTCTGGAAACACCATATATTTT
CDR3aa: CASEEGGGSGNTIYF

v_gene: TRBV7-9
d_gene: TRBD1
abundance: .
j_gene: TRBJ1-1
CDR3nt: TGTGCCAGCAGCGGCGGGACAGCTCTTGAAGCTTTCTTT
CDR3aa: CASSGGTALEAFF

v_gene: TRBV4-3
d_gene: .
abundance: .
j_gene: TRBJ2-7
CDR3nt: TGCGCCAGCAGCTCGGATGCTAGCAGCTACGAGCAGTACTTC
CDR3aa: CASSSDASSYEQYF

v_gene: TRBV27
d_gene: TRBD1
abundance: .
j_gene: TRBJ1-2
CDR3nt: TGTGCCAGCAGTTCGCTGGACAGGGGGGCCCGTGGCGGCTACACCTTC
CDR3aa: CASSSLDRGARGGYTF

v_gene: TRBV29-1
d_gene: TRBD1
abundance: .
j_gene: TRBJ2-2
CDR3nt: TGCAGCGTTTGGGGGACAGGGGATAACACCGGGGAGCTGTTTTTT
CDR3aa: CSVWGTGDNTGELFF

v_gene: TRBV7-9
d_gene: .
abundance: once
j_gene: TRBJ1-2
CDR3nt: TGTGCCAGCAGCTTTGTTCGTCCTAACTATGGCTACACCTTC
CDR3aa: CASSFVRPNYGYTF

v_gene: TRBV7-6
d_gene: TRBD2
abundance: once
j_gene: TRBJ2-1
CDR3nt: TGTGCCAGCAGCCTCCGACCTGGGGGGGATGAGCAGTTCTTC
CDR3aa: CASSLRPGGDEQFF

v_gene: TRBV15
d_gene: .
abundance: .
j_gene: TRBJ2-7
CDR3nt: TGTGCCACCAGCAGAGATATGGGGCAGAGCTCCTACGAGCAGTACTTC
CDR3aa: CATSRDMGQSSYEQYF

v_gene: TRBV7-9
d_gene: TRBD1
abundance: .
j_gene: TRBJ2-7
CDR3nt: TGTGCCAGCAGCTCAGACCGGGACAGCTTGCCCTACGAGCAGTACTTC
CDR3aa: CASSSDRDSLPYEQYF

v_gene: TRBV9
d_gene: .
abundance: .
j_gene: TRBJ2-3
CDR3nt: TGTGCCAGCAGCGTAGTAAGCTCTAGCACAGATACGCAGTATTTT
CDR3aa: CASSVVSSSTDTQYF

v_gene: TRBV14
d_gene: TRBD1
abundance: .
j_gene: TRBJ2-1
CDR3nt: TGTGCCAGCAGCCAATTGCCGACAGGGGGCAGGGGGCAGTTCTTC
CDR3aa: CASSQLPTGGRGQFF

v_gene: TRBV4-1
d_gene: .
abundance: .
j_gene: TRBJ1-1
CDR3nt: TGCGCCAGCAGCCAAGTAGGGGATGGCACTGAAGCTTTCTTT
CDR3aa: CASSQVGDGTEAFF